The 25 T cell receptor beta chains given below trace back to one sample, sequenced in a study of beta chain features in type 1 diabetes. Study results and limitations: Type 1 diabetes patients had moderately but significantly shorter TCRB CDR3s in all four CD4+ subsets.

Expressed TCRB transcripts were sequenced because the isolated RNA had all been reverse transcribed beforehand. Sequencing used immunoSEQ multiplex PCR; TCRdb keeps in-frame clones, though not all of them. The sample yields hundreds of thousands of clones, over 11% seen once. The antigens of these receptors remain unknown. Material for sequencing was naive CD4+ T cells from blood. The receptors derive from a man aged 18 to 30 with type 1 diabetes.

The CDR3 DNA reads TGCGCCAGCAGCTTGGAGGACAGGGGGTCCTACGAGCAGTACTTC. Translating gives CASSLEDRGSYEQYF. V and J are TRBV5-1 and TRBJ2-7; 10 bases align to TRBD1. The CDR3 sequence is 15 residues long. V shed 0 bases and J 1 base; nucleotides not matched to a gene: 1. From germline, CDR1 is SGHRS and CDR2 YFSETQ.

The genes are TRBV28 and TRBJ1-2; TRBD1 is a possible D gene (6 bases). Germline values: CDR1 MDHEN, CDR2 SYDVKM. Trimming left V 4 bases short and J 8 bases short, with 20 bases between. The CDR3 spans 15 residues. The CDR3 sequence: CASSWGIDRIGGYTF. The CDR3 DNA follows: TGTGCCAGCAGTTGGGGGATTGACAGGATCGGAGGCTACACCTTC.

This clone was picked up a small number of times. The genes are TRBV4-3 and TRBJ1-5, with a weak D call TRBD1 (6 bases). This CDR3 has 15 residues. Trimming stripped 0 bases from V and 15 bases from J, with 21 bases between. In germline, CDR1 is LGHNA, CDR2 YSLEER. The CDR3: CASSQDYRTFGTPHF. The CDR3 bases are TGCGCCAGCAGCCAAGATTACAGAACTTTCGGGACACCGCATTTT.

This clone appeared a few times. The V call is TRBV30, the J call TRBJ2-3; D is perhaps TRBD2 (7 bases). The germline V gene has CDR1 GTSNPN and CDR2 SVGIG (reference sequence). Trimming removed 8 bases from V and 0 bases from J, with 18 bases in between. This CDR3 comprises 15 residues. The CDR3 is CAEGGRPSSTDTQYF. For the CDR3, the DNA is TGTGCCGAGGGGGGGCGACCCTCTAGCACAGATACGCAGTATTTT.

This clone showed up just a few times. The chain links TRBV7-2 to TRBJ2-7; a possible D gene is TRBD2 (6 bases). CDR1 and CDR2 from the germline V gene are SGHTA and FQGNSA. This CDR3 has 13 amino acids. V shed 0 bases and J shed 6 bases, with 9 bases lying between them. The CDR3 is CASSLAMRGEQYF. CDR3 bases: TGTGCCAGCAGCTTAGCCATGCGGGGCGAGCAGTACTTC.

There are a few counts of this clone. This sequence joins TRBV5-1 and TRBJ2-7, with D possibly being TRBD1 or TRBD2 (5 bases each). The CDR3 contains 14 residues. CDR1 and CDR2 (germline): SGHRS, YFSETQ. Trimming left V 5 bases short and J 4 bases short, with 16 bases between. Here the CDR3 reads CASRGPGSLYEQYF. The CDR3, as DNA: TGCGCCAGCAGGGGGCCAGGGAGCCTTTACGAGCAGTACTTC.

CDR3 sequence: CASTSTGGAAGELFF. DNA of the CDR3: TGCGCCAGCACCTCGACAGGGGGTGCCGCCGGGGAGCTGTTTTTT. The genes are TRBV5-1 and TRBJ2-2; 9 nucleotides align to TRBD1. Germline CDR1 and CDR2: SGHRS and YFSETQ. This CDR3 is 15 amino acids long. J gave up 6 bases and V 6 bases, and 9 bases lay outside the gene matches.

This clone has a handful of counts. V usage is TRBV15 and J usage is TRBJ2-4; 7 bases are shared with TRBD1. This CDR3 is 15 amino acids long. V lost 0 bases to trimming and J lost 3 bases; unmatched junction nucleotides: 2. Germline lookup yields CDR1 LNHNV and CDR2 YYDKDF (reference sequence). CDR3 residues: CATSRDRDSKNIQYF. Written as DNA, the CDR3 is TGTGCCACCAGCAGAGACAGGGACAGCAAAAACATTCAGTACTTC.

The chain uses TRBV7-9 and TRBJ2-1; 8 bases are a match to TRBD1. This CDR3 has 15 amino acids. Germline V gene lookup returns CDR1 SEHNR and CDR2 FQNEAQ (reference sequence). After removal of 5 bases from V and 4 bases from J, the junction contained 7 bases not matched to a gene. The CDR3 region has the DNA TGTGCCAGCAGCCCACCCGGGACAGGTTACAATGAGCAGTTCTTC. Protein product: CASSPPGTGYNEQFF.

This chain links TRBV11-3 with TRBJ2-3, with 10 bases matching TRBD2. The CDR3 contains 15 residues. In germline, CDR1 is SGHNT, CDR2 YENEEA. The junction had 4 bases not matched to a gene; V was cut back by 3 bases and J by 4 bases. The CDR3 DNA follows: TGTGCCAGCAGCTTTTTAGCGGGAGGCGCAGATACGCAGTATTTT. This translates into CASSFLAGGADTQYF.

A few counts support this clone. The rearrangement uses TRBV28 and TRBJ2-1; D is uncertain. This CDR3 comprises 13 residues. Per germline, CDR1 MDHEN and CDR2 SYDVKM. V was clipped by 2 bases and J by 8 bases, with 10 bases between them. The DNA of the CDR3 is TGTGCCAGCAGTTTAGGGATACTACATGAGCAGTTCTTC. Protein product: CASSLGILHEQFF.

This clone was picked up a small number of times. The chain links TRBV9 to TRBJ1-2; no reliable D call. The CDR3 totals 14 residues. Between the trimmed V and J ends, which lost 4 bases and 2 bases, there was a span of 12 bases. CDR1 is SGDLS and CDR2 is YYNGEE in the germline V gene. DNA for the CDR3: TGTGCCAGCAGCTCTAGGGTATCCAACTATGGCTACACCTTC. It codes for CASSSRVSNYGYTF.

This sequence joins TRBV7-9 and TRBJ1-1; D is possibly TRBD1 (6 bases). Germline CDR1 is SEHNR and CDR2 is FQNEAQ (reference sequence). V lost 1 base, J lost 3 bases, and 6 bases lay in between. The CDR3 consists of 13 residues. In nucleotides, the CDR3 is TGTGCCAGCAGCTTAGACAGGGACACTGAAGCTTTCTTT. Protein sequence: CASSLDRDTEAFF.

This rearrangement joins TRBV5-4 to TRBJ1-2; no clear D gene. This CDR3 region has 12 residues. Germline V CDR1 and CDR2: SGHNT, YYREEE (reference sequence). Trimming took 0 bases from V and 10 from J, leaving 10 bases between them. Here the CDR3 reads CASSLDGGFYTF. CDR3 sequence (DNA): TGTGCCAGCAGCTTGGACGGAGGCTTCTACACCTTC.

This clone turned up a few times. The rearrangement uses TRBV29-1 and TRBJ2-1; TRBD1 matches 10 bases. From germline, CDR1 is SQVTM and CDR2 ANQGSEA. The V and J ends lost 7 bases and 15 bases, in that order; junction bases with no gene match: 6. This CDR3 is built from 10 residues. The CDR3 DNA reads as TGCAGCGCTTCGACAGGGGGCATGTTCTTC. Amino acids: CSASTGGMFF.

This clone was seen only a few times. V usage is TRBV7-9 and J usage is TRBJ1-3, with D unresolved. The CDR3 sequence is 11 residues long. Germline lookup yields CDR1 SEHNR and CDR2 FQNEAQ (reference sequence). Trimming took off 10 bases at V and 7 bases at J, with 11 bases between the two ends. CDR3: CAIDPGNTIYF. The CDR3 nucleotides read TGTGCCATCGACCCCGGGAACACCATATATTTT.

The rearrangement links TRBV6-1 to TRBJ1-1; D may be TRBD1 (6 bases). The CDR3 length is 14 residues. The V and J ends lost 6 bases and 0 bases respectively, with 11 bases between them. From germline, CDR1 is MNHNS and CDR2 SASEGT. The CDR3 reads CASRPGTLNTEAFF. The CDR3 DNA reads TGTGCCAGCAGGCCCGGGACACTGAACACTGAAGCTTTCTTT.

This clone was recorded a few times. This chain uses TRBV27 with TRBJ2-5, with 9 bases that match TRBD1. Germline assignment: CDR1 MNHEY and CDR2 SMNVEV (reference sequence). This CDR3 spans 18 amino acids. The trim removed 3 bases at V and 4 bases at J, leaving 15 bases unmatched. The CDR3 protein is CASSFTFRIGTGPETQYF. The CDR3 DNA is TGTGCCAGCAGTTTCACCTTCCGTATCGGGACAGGGCCAGAGACCCAGTACTTC.

This clone has more than one count but fewer than ten. The chain links TRBV5-4 to TRBJ1-1; D not certain. The CDR3 runs to 15 residues. From germline, CDR1 is SGHNT and CDR2 YYREEE (reference sequence). V was trimmed by 4 bases and J by 1 base, leaving 14 bases between them. The CDR3 region has the DNA TGTGCCAGCAGCCCTAAACCCGATCAGAACACTGAAGCTTTCTTT. It translates to CASSPKPDQNTEAFF.

The sample holds a few counts of this clone. V and J are TRBV7-2 and TRBJ1-1; no clear D. This CDR3 spans 14 amino acids. V was pared by 3 bases and J by 0 bases, with 8 bases between. Looked up from germline, CDR1 is SGHTA and CDR2 is FQGNSA. The CDR3 reads CASSFVKVNTEAFF. The CDR3 nucleotides are TGTGCCAGCAGCTTCGTTAAAGTGAACACTGAAGCTTTCTTT. Full variable domain (rest looked up from reference TRBV7-2 and TRBJ1-1): GAGVSQSPSNKVTEKGKDVELRCDPISGHTALYWYRQSLGQGLEFLIYFQGNSAPDKSGLPSDRFSAERTGGSVSTLTIQRTQQEDSAVYLCASSFVKVNTEAFFGQGTRLTVV.

The CDR3 loop is CASQRDRGINEQFF. Here the CDR3 DNA reads TGTGCCAGCCAGAGGGACAGGGGGATCAATGAGCAGTTCTTC. This chain joins TRBV2 and TRBJ2-1, with 11 bases identical to TRBD1. CDR3 size: 14 residues. Germline V gene sequence: CDR1 SNHLY, CDR2 FYNNEI. J gave up 6 bases and V 8 bases, and 6 bases lay outside the gene matches.

Only a few counts were recorded for this clone. The gene calls are TRBV28 and TRBJ2-5; the D gene could be TRBD1 or TRBD2 (6 bases each). Germline-derived CDR1 and CDR2 are MDHEN and SYDVKM. CDR3 length: 14 amino acids. V was pared by 7 bases and J by 1 base, with 13 bases between. The CDR3 bases are TGTGCCAGCACCCTCTCGGGGGCCCAAGAGACCCAGTACTTC. The encoded protein is CASTLSGAQETQYF.

This clone was seen only a few times. The genes are TRBV5-1 and TRBJ2-5, with D perhaps TRBD1 (7 bases). Trimming cost V 4 bases and J 9 bases, with 13 bases left between them. This CDR3 is built from 12 residues. Germline assignment: CDR1 SGHRS and CDR2 YFSETQ. The CDR3 protein is CASSPDRRAQYF. In DNA, the CDR3 is TGCGCCAGCAGCCCGGACAGGAGGGCCCAGTACTTC.

This clone was observed a few times. The rearrangement joins TRBV7-2 to TRBJ2-5, with a weak D call TRBD2 (5 bases). The CDR3 length is 14 residues. Germline V lookup: CDR1 SGHTA, CDR2 FQGNSA. V was cut by 6 bases and J by 3 bases, with 14 bases left in between. The CDR3 DNA sequence: TGTGCCAGCAGTAAGGGAGAGGTGAAAGAGACCCAGTACTTC. Its translation: CASSKGEVKETQYF.

This clone was counted only a few times. CDR3 residues: CSVEYTKNQPQHF. The DNA of the CDR3 is TGCAGCGTTGAATACACAAAGAATCAGCCCCAGCATTTT. The V and J genes are TRBV29-1 and TRBJ1-5; D not resolved. The germline gives CDR1 SQVTM, CDR2 ANQGSEA. The CDR3 is 13 amino acids. V lost 2 bases, J lost 4 bases, and 9 bases lay in between.